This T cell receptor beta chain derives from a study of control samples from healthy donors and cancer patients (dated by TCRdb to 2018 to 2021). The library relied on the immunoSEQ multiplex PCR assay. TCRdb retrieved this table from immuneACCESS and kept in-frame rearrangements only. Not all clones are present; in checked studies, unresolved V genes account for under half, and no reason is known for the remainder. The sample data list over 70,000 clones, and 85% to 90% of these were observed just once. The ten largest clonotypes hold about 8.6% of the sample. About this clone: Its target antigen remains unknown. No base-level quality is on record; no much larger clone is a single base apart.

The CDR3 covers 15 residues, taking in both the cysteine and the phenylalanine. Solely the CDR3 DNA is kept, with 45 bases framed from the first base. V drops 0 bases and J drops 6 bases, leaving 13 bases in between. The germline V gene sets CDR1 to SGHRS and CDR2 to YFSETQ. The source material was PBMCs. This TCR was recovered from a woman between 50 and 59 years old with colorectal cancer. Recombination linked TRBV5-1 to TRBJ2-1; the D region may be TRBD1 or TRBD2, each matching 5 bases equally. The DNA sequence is TGCGCCAGCAGCTTGGACACTGGGACGATCAATGAGCAGTTCTTC. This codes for CASSLDTGTINEQFF.